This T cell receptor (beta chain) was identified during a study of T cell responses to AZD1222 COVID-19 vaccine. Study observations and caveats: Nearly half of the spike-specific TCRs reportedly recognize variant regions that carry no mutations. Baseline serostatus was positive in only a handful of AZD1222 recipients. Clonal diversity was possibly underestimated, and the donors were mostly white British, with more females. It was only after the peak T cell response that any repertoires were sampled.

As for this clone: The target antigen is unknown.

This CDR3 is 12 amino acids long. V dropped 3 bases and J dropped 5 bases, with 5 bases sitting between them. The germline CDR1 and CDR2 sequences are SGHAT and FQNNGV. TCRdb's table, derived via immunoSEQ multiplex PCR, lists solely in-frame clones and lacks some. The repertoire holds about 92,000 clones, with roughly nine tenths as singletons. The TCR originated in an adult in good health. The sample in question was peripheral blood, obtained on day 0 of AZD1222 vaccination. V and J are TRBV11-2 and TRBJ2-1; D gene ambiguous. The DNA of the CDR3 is TGTGCCAGCAGCTTGGGAAACAATGAGCAGTTCTTC. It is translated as CASSLGNNEQFF.